The clone carrying this T cell receptor (beta chain) was counted at least ten times. Its target is unknown. The data stem from a study of response to subunit inactivated influenza vaccine. General study results and limits: Every seasonal influenza vaccination brings in few new T cells, the authors suggested.

There are 12 residues in the CDR3. CDR1 is SEHNR, CDR2 FQNEAQ, per germline (reference sequence). The ends were cut back, 4 bases at V and 3 bases at J, with 7 bases in the middle. MiXCR was run by TCRdb on the RT-PCR reads, yielding one entry per CDR3 protein. The repertoire holds 540,000 or so distinct CDR3 sequences, over 10% seen once, with around 14% in the top ten. The chain links TRBV7-9 to TRBJ2-7, with no clear D. The TCR was taken from a man in his fifties or sixties who received an inactivated influenza vaccine. Sequenced here: PBMCs from blood, sampled 40 to 50 days after vaccination. CDR3 coding DNA: TGTGCCAGCAGCTCTGGATACTACGAGCAGTACTTC. The encoded protein is CASSSGYYEQYF.